This T cell receptor beta chain was identified in a study of breast tumors, draining lymph nodes, adjacent tissues (TCRdb year 2016). A note on the overall study: In breast cancer patients, the study compared the TCR beta repertoires of tumor, adjacent nontumor tissue and axillary lymph nodes. The study was designed to assess the relationships and possible T-cell exchange between tumor, surrounding tissue and draining lymph node repertoires in human breast cancer. Study-wide findings and limitations: Tumor T-cell repertoires showed less diversity than lymph node repertoires and more diversity than nontumor tissue repertoires, and tumor T-cell repertoires showed preferential V and J gene usage. The data were judged consistent with most tumor T cells deriving from the lymph node and then expanding within tumor tissue. The conclusion that tumor T cells originate in lymph nodes was presented as consistent with a hypothesis rather than as directly demonstrated. In luminal-like breast cancer, tumor and nontumor tissue repertoires resembled each other significantly more than in basal-like breast cancer.

Including cysteine and phenylalanine, the CDR3 has 15 amino acids. The read is trimmed to its CDR3 DNA, 45 bases read in frame from base 1. V drops 6 bases and J drops 1 base, leaving 15 bases in between. The sequencing machine was an Illumina HiSeq 2000. Multiplex PCR amplification was used to generate the TCR beta chain libraries. The amplified TCR beta chain products were analyzed by high-throughput sequencing. TCRdb reprocessing: public reads trimmed at Q25 with fastp, clones called with MiXCR, in-frame beta chains kept. Rows merge per CDR3 protein into single entries with the most common DNA and genes. The sample table records roughly 25,000 distinct CDR3 sequences; 68% of these occur just once. The biggest ten clones account for 20% to 30% of the sample. This clonotype was counted between two and nine times. Its antigen is unknown. No much larger clone is present one base from it, and per-base qualities are unavailable.

The adjacent samples were made up of nontumor breast tissue around the tumor. Sequencing was carried out using tumor-adjacent breast tissue. The V and J segments used are TRBV12-3 or TRBV12-4 and TRBJ2-5; TRBD1 is a weak D gene call, 6 bases matching. The origin of this receptor is a female donor with breast cancer. Some clones in this sample may be carry-over from other donors' samples. The bases are TGTGCCAGCAGGTTATGGACAGACCGCCAAGAGACCCAGTACTTC. Its protein is CASRLWTDRQETQYF.